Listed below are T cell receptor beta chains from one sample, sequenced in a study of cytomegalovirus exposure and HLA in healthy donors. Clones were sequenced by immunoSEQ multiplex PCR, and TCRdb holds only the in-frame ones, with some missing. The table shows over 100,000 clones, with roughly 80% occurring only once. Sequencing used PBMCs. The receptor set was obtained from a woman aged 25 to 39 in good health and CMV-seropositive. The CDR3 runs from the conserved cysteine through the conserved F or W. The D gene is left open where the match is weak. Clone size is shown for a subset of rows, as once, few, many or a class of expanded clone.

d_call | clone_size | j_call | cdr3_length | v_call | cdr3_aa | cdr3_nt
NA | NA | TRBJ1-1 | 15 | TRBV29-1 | CSVEWRGTGNTEAFF | TGCAGCGTTGAGTGGAGGGGTACGGGGAACACTGAAGCTTTCTTT
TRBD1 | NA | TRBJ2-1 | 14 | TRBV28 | CASSHRQGAGEQFF | TGTGCCAGCAGTCATCGACAGGGGGCTGGTGAGCAGTTCTTC
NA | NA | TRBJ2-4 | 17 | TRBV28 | CASSLFIFREPKNIQYF | TGTGCCAGCAGTTTGTTCATATTTAGGGAGCCCAAAAACATTCAGTACTTC
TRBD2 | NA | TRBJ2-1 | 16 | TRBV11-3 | CASSLGTSGGGNEQFF | TGTGCCAGCAGCTTAGGGACTAGCGGGGGGGGCAATGAGCAGTTCTTC
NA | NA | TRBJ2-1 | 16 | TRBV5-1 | CASSLGVSGNYNEQFF | TGCGCCAGCAGCTTGGGAGTTAGCGGCAACTACAATGAGCAGTTCTTC
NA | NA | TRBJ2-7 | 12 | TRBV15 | CATSSGPYEQYF | TGTGCCACCAGCAGCGGTCCCTACGAGCAGTACTTC
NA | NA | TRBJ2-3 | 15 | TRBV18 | CASSPPGLSTDTQYF | TGTGCCAGCTCACCACCGGGACTCAGCACAGATACGCAGTATTTT
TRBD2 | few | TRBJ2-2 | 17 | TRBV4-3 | CASSQELAGENTGELFF | TGCGCCAGCAGCCAGGAACTAGCGGGGGAGAACACCGGGGAGCTGTTTTTT
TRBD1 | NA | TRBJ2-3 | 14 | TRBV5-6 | CASSEGTVTDTQYF | TGTGCCAGCAGCGAAGGGACAGTCACAGATACGCAGTATTTT
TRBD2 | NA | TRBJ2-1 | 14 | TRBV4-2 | CASRTSGGAREQFF | TGTGCCAGCAGGACTAGCGGGGGGGCCAGGGAGCAGTTCTTC
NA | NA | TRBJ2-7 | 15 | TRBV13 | CASSFPGLGVYEQYF | TGTGCCAGCAGCTTCCCGGGCCTAGGGGTGTACGAGCAGTACTTC
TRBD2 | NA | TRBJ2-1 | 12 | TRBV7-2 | CASSRLAEEQFF | TGTGCCAGCAGCCGACTAGCGGAGGAGCAGTTCTTC
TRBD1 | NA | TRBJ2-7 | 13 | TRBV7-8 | CASRRDRAYEQYF | TGTGCCAGCAGAAGAGACAGGGCCTACGAGCAGTACTTC
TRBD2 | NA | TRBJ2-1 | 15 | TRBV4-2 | CASSQDLAGGREQFF | TGTGCCAGCAGCCAAGATCTAGCGGGGGGGCGAGAGCAGTTCTTC
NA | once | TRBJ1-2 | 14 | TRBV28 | CASAAGSSLGGYTF | TGTGCCAGCGCCGCCGGGAGTTCGTTAGGTGGCTACACCTTC
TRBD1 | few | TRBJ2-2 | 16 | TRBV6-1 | CATSDPGQGTTGELFF | TGTGCCACCAGTGATCCGGGACAGGGGACGACCGGGGAGCTGTTTTTT
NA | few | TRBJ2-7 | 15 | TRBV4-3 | CAIFFKQKAAYEQYF | TGCGCCATTTTTTTCAAGCAGAAGGCGGCATACGAGCAGTACTTC
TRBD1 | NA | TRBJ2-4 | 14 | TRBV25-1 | CASSATGDKNIQYF | TGTGCCAGCAGTGCGACAGGGGACAAAAACATTCAGTACTTC
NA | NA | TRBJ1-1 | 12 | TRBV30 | CAWMLGGTEAFF | TGTGCCTGGATGTTGGGGGGCACTGAAGCTTTCTTT
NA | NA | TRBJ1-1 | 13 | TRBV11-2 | CASSLRVQGEAFF | TGTGCCAGCAGCCTCCGGGTTCAGGGTGAAGCTTTCTTT
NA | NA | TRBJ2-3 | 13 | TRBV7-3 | CASSAPYTDTQYF | TGTGCCAGCAGCGCGCCCTACACAGATACGCAGTATTTT
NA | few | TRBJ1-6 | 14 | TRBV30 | CAWSAGQGFSPLHF | TGTGCCTGGAGTGCGGGGCAGGGGTTCTCACCCCTCCACTTT
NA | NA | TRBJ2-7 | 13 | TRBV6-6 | CASSYSRGYEQYF | TGTGCCAGCAGTTACTCGCGAGGCTACGAGCAGTACTTC
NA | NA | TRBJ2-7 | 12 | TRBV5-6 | CASSRSGSEQYF | TGTGCCAGCAGCCGTTCAGGGTCCGAGCAGTACTTC
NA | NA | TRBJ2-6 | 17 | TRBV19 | CASRHAGAAPGANVLTF | TGTGCCAGTAGACACGCAGGGGCGGCCCCTGGGGCCAACGTCCTGACTTTC
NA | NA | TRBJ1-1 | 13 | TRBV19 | CASSIKQGSEAFF | TGTGCCAGTAGTATAAAACAGGGTTCTGAAGCTTTCTTT
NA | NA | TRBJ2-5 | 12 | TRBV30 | CAWSETPWEQYF | TGTGCCTGGAGCGAGACCCCTTGGGAGCAGTACTTC
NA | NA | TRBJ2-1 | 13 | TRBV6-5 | CASSQTARNEQFF | TGTGCCAGCAGTCAAACAGCCCGCAATGAGCAGTTCTTC
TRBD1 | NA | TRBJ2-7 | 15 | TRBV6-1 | CASSAAGTGAYEQYF | TGTGCCAGCAGTGCGGCCGGGACAGGGGCCTACGAGCAGTACTTC
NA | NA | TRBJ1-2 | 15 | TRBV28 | CASSLSAGIVDGYTF | TGTGCCAGCAGTTTATCTGCAGGGATAGTGGATGGCTACACCTTC
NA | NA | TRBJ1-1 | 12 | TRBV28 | CASSSIDTEAFF | TGTGCCAGCAGTTCCATAGATACTGAAGCTTTCTTT
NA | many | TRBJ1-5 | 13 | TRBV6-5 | CATRPGLNQPQHF | TGTGCCACCCGACCAGGGCTCAATCAGCCCCAGCATTTT
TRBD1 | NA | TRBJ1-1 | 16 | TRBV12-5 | CASGLPTGTGMTEAFF | TGTGCTAGTGGTTTGCCGACAGGGACGGGGATGACTGAAGCTTTCTTT
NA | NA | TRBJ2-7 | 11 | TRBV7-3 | CASSPGLKQYF | TGTGCCAGCAGCCCGGGACTCAAGCAGTACTTC
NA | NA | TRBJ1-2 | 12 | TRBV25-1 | CASSLGGYGYTF | TGTGCCAGCAGTTTAGGGGGCTATGGCTACACCTTC
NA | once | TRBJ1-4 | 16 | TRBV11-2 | CASRGTRRGLGEKLFF | TGTGCCAGCAGAGGGACGAGAAGGGGACTTGGCGAAAAACTGTTTTTT
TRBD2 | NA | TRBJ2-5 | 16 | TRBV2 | CASSPWGSGAEETQYF | TGTGCCAGCAGCCCCTGGGGTAGCGGGGCAGAAGAGACCCAGTACTTC
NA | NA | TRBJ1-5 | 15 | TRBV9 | CASSVTSGENQPQHF | TGTGCCAGCAGCGTCACATCTGGAGAGAATCAGCCCCAGCATTTT
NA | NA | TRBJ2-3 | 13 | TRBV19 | CASSMETSSTQYF | TGTGCCAGTAGTATGGAGACCTCTTCGACGCAGTATTTT
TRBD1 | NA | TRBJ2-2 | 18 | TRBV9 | CASSVTSSDRPNTGELFF | TGTGCCAGCAGCGTCACCTCCTCGGACAGGCCGAACACCGGGGAGCTGTTTTTT
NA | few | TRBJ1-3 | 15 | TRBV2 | CASREDSSSGNTIYF | TGTGCCAGCAGAGAGGACAGTTCGTCTGGAAACACCATATATTTT
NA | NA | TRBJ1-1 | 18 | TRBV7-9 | CASSSGPQGRGKNTEAFF | TGTGCCAGCAGTTCAGGACCCCAGGGGCGAGGAAAGAACACTGAAGCTTTCTTT
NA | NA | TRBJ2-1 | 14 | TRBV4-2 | CASSPNERDNEQFF | TGTGCCAGCAGCCCCAATGAGCGAGACAATGAGCAGTTCTTC
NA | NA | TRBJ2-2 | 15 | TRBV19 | CASSTLAENTGELFF | TGTGCCAGTAGCACCCTGGCGGAGAACACCGGGGAGCTGTTTTTT
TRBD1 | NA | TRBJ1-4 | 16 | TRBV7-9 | CASSAGQGAPNEKLFF | TGTGCCAGCAGCGCCGGACAGGGGGCTCCTAATGAAAAACTGTTTTTT
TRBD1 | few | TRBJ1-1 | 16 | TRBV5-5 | CASSHLGQVVYTEAFF | TGTGCCAGCAGCCACCTAGGACAGGTCGTTTACACTGAAGCTTTCTTT
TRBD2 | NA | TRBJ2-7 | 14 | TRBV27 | CASRMGGYAVEQYF | TGTGCCAGCAGAATGGGGGGGTACGCGGTCGAGCAGTACTTC
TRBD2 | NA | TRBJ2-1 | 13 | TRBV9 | CASSVRTSGEQFF | TGTGCCAGCAGCGTACGGACTAGCGGAGAGCAGTTCTTC
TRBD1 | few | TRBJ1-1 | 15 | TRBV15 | CATSKATGPNTEAFF | TGTGCCACCAGCAAAGCGACAGGGCCGAACACTGAAGCTTTCTTT
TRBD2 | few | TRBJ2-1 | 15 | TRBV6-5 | CASRSSGGAVNEQFF | TGTGCCAGCAGGTCTAGCGGGGGGGCCGTTAATGAGCAGTTCTTC
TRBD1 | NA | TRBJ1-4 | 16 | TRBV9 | CASRRGRDRENEKLFF | TGTGCCAGCAGGCGAGGACGGGACAGAGAAAATGAAAAACTGTTTTTT